A selection of T cell receptor beta chains follows, all from one sample in a study of T cell responses to AZD1222 COVID-19 vaccine. Some clones are missing from TCRdb's copy, which holds only in-frame ones; the method was immunoSEQ multiplex PCR. This repertoire shows some 160,000 clones, about 91% found once; its top ten account for 4.4%. Sequenced here: peripheral blood, sampled on day 0 of AZD1222 vaccination. These receptor sequences come from an adult in good health. CDR3s include the opening cysteine and the closing phenylalanine or tryptophan. The order of the fields is D gene, clone size, V gene, J gene, CDR3 protein, CDR3 DNA. A D gene is named only where the DNA matches it firmly. Expanded clones are given a class, and other clones once, few, many or no size at all.

>-|once|TRBV30|TRBJ1-1
CAWNPGSMNTEAFF
TGTGCCTGGAATCCGGGTTCAATGAACACTGAAGCTTTCTTT
>TRBD1|once|TRBV30|TRBJ1-6
CAWSGTGASPLHF
TGTGCCTGGAGCGGGACAGGGGCTTCACCCCTCCACTTT
>-|-|TRBV7-9|TRBJ2-3
CASTIKRGALSPDTQYF
TGTGCCAGCACCATCAAACGGGGGGCGCTTAGTCCAGATACGCAGTATTTT
>TRBD2|-|TRBV28|TRBJ2-1
CASRVRDKTSGSNYNEQFF
TGTGCCAGCAGGGTACGGGACAAAACTAGCGGGAGTAACTACAATGAGCAGTTCTTC
>-|-|TRBV28|TRBJ2-4
CASSLGTSLAKNIQYF
TGTGCCAGCAGTTTAGGTACCAGTTTAGCCAAAAACATTCAGTACTTC
>TRBD1|-|TRBV12-3/TRBV12-4|TRBJ1-5
CASSSGGRQPQHF
TGTGCCAGCAGTTCAGGGGGCAGGCAGCCCCAGCATTTT
>TRBD2|-|TRBV4-2|TRBJ2-1
CASSQEAGGTYNEQFF
TGTGCCAGCAGCCAAGAAGCGGGAGGAACCTACAATGAGCAGTTCTTC
>TRBD1|-|TRBV27|TRBJ1-2
CAMGGGQGVFGYTF
TGTGCCATGGGGGGCGGACAGGGGGTTTTTGGCTACACCTTC
>-|-|TRBV24-1|TRBJ1-5
CATSASRVGQPQHF
TGTGCCACCAGTGCTTCGAGGGTCGGTCAGCCCCAGCATTTT
>TRBD1|-|TRBV10-1|TRBJ1-5
CASRETGQPNQPQHF
TGCGCCAGCAGAGAAACGGGACAGCCCAATCAGCCCCAGCATTTT
>-|-|TRBV15|TRBJ1-5
CATSSGGYSNQPQHF
TGTGCCACCAGCAGTGGAGGTTATAGCAATCAGCCCCAGCATTTT
>-|once|TRBV14|TRBJ1-1
CASSNRGGNTEAFF
TGTGCCAGCAGCAACCGAGGGGGGAACACTGAAGCTTTCTTT
>-|-|TRBV12-3/TRBV12-4|TRBJ1-1
CASSPIPAGFAFF
TGTGCCAGCAGTCCGATCCCTGCTGGGTTCGCTTTCTTT
>TRBD2|-|TRBV6-5|TRBJ2-7
CASSYSGRSSYEQYF
TGTGCCAGCAGTTACAGCGGGAGGAGCTCCTACGAGCAGTACTTC
>TRBD1|-|TRBV6-2/TRBV6-3|TRBJ1-4
CASSGTGGINEKLFF
TGTGCCAGCAGTGGCACAGGGGGCATAAATGAAAAACTGTTTTTT
>-|-|TRBV7-2|TRBJ1-6
CASSLVSTNNSPLHF
TGTGCCAGCAGCTTAGTTTCCACTAATAATTCACCCCTCCACTTT
>-|once|TRBV30|TRBJ2-7
CAWSKAGRGFYEQYF
TGTGCCTGGAGTAAGGCGGGTCGGGGGTTCTACGAGCAGTACTTC
>TRBD1|-|TRBV7-9|TRBJ1-1
CASSPRGTANTEAFF
TGTGCCAGCAGCCCGAGGGGGACAGCGAACACTGAAGCTTTCTTT
>TRBD1|-|TRBV24-1|TRBJ1-2
CATSDPTGTGGNYGYTF
TGTGCCACCAGTGATCCGACCGGGACAGGGGGCAACTATGGCTACACCTTC
>-|-|TRBV5-1|TRBJ2-2
CASSLEGTGELFF
TGCGCCAGCAGCTTGGAGGGCACCGGGGAGCTGTTTTTT
>TRBD1|-|TRBV6-5|TRBJ1-3
CASSRTGDLGNTIYF
TGTGCCAGCAGCCGGACAGGGGATCTTGGAAACACCATATATTTT
>TRBD1|-|TRBV7-2|TRBJ1-2
CASSLTQSGTGNYGYTF
TGTGCCAGCAGCTTAACCCAATCCGGGACAGGGAACTATGGCTACACCTTC
>-|-|TRBV6-1|TRBJ1-4
CASSVGPGATNEKLFF
TGTGCCAGCAGTGTCGGGCCGGGAGCAACTAATGAAAAACTGTTTTTT
>TRBD1|-|TRBV7-8|TRBJ1-5
CASSWTEQGGQPQHF
TGTGCCAGCAGCTGGACTGAACAGGGGGGCCAGCCCCAGCATTTT
>-|-|TRBV5-1|TRBJ1-3
CASSLGLGSGNTIYF
TGCGCCAGCAGCTTGGGATTGGGCTCTGGAAACACCATATATTTT
>-|-|TRBV11-3|TRBJ2-7
CASSLTSTGYYEQYF
TGTGCCAGCAGCTTAACCTCGACAGGCTACTACGAGCAGTACTTC
>-|-|TRBV2|TRBJ2-7
CASSDAYEQYF
TGTGCCAGCAGTGACGCGTACGAGCAGTACTTC
>TRBD1|-|TRBV11-3|TRBJ1-3
CASSPRTGGHTIYF
TGTGCCAGCAGCCCACGGACAGGGGGACACACCATATATTTT